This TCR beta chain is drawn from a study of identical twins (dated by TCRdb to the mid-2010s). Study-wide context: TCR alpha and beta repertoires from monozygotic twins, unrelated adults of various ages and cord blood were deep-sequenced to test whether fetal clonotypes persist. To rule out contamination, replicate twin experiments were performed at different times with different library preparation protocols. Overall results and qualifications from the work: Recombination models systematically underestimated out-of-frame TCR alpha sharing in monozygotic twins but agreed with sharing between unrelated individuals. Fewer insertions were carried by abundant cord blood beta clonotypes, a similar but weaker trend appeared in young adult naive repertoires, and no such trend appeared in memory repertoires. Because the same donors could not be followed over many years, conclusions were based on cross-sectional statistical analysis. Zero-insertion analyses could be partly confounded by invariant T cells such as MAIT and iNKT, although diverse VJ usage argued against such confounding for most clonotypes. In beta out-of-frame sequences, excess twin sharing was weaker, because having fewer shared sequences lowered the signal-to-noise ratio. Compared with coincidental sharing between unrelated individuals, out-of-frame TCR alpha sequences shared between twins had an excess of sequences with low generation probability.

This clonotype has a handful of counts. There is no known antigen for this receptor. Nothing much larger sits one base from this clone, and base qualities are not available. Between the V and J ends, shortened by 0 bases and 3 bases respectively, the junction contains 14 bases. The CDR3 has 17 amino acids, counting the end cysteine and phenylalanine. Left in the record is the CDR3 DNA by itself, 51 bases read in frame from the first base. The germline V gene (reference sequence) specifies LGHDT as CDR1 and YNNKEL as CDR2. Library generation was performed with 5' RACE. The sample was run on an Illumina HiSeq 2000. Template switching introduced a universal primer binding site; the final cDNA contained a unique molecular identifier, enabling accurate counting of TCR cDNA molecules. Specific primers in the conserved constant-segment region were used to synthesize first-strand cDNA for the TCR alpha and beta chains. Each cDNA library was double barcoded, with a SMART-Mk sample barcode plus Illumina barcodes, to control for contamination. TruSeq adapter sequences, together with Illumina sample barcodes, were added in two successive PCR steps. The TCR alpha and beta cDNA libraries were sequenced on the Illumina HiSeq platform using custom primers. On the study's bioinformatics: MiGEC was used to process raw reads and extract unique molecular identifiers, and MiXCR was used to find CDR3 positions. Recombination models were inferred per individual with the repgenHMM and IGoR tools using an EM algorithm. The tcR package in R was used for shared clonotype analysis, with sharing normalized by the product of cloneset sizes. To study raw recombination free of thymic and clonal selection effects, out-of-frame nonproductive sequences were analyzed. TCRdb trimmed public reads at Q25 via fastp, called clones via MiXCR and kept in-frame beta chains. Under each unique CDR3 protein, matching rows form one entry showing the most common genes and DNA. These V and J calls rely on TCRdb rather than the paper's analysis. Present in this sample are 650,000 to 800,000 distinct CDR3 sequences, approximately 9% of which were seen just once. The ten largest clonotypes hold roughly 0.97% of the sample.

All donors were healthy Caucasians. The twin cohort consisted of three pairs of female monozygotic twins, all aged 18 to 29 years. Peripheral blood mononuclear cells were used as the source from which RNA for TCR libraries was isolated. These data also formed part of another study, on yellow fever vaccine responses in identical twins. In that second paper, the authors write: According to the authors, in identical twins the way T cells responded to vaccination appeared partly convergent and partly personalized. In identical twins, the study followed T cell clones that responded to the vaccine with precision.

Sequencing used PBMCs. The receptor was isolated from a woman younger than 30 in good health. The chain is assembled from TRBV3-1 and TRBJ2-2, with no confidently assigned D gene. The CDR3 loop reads CASSQETTIYHTGELFF. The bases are TGTGCCAGCAGCCAAGAAACGACCATCTATCACACCGGGGAGCTGTTTTTT. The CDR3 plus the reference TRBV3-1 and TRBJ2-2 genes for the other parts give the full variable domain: DTAVSQTPKYLVTQMGNDKSIKCEQNLGHDTMYWYKQDSKKFLKIMFSYNNKELIINETVPNRFSPKSPDKAHLNLHINSLELGDSAVYFCASSQETTIYHTGELFFGEGSRLTVL.